These 28 T cell receptor beta chains share one sample of origin, sequenced in a study of cytomegalovirus exposure and HLA in healthy donors. A multiplex PCR was run with 60 Vbeta primers and 13 Jbeta primers. Profiling relied on immunoSEQ multiplex PCR, and the TCRdb table lists in-frame clones only, not all of them. Here the sample spans 100,000 to 150,000 clones, over 70% being singletons. Sequencing was done on a sample of PBMCs. All receptors come from a woman aged 18-29 years in good health and CMV-seronegative.

The gene calls are TRBV6-6 and TRBJ1-5; D may be TRBD1 (5 bases). Deletions cut 7 bases from V and 3 bases from J, with 13 bases between. Looked up from germline, CDR1 is MNHNY and CDR2 is SVGAGI (reference sequence). The CDR3 is 14 residues long. The CDR3 DNA follows: TGTGCCAGCACGGGGAGGGGATTCAATCAGCCCCAGCATTTT. Translation: CASTGRGFNQPQHF.

This clone was counted once. This rearrangement joins TRBV7-2 to TRBJ2-7, with TRBD2 matching 9 bases. This CDR3 contains 16 residues. The germline V gene encodes CDR1 SGHTA and CDR2 FQGNSA. V lost 6 bases to trimming and J lost 7 bases; unmatched junction nucleotides: 16. CDR3 in DNA: TGTGCCAGCAGTGTCGAGCGCGGGAGGGCAGGGGGAGAGCAGTACTTC. This translates into CASSVERGRAGGEQYF.

The chain joins TRBV5-1 to TRBJ1-1; D call uncertain. Germline lookup yields CDR1 SGHRS and CDR2 YFSETQ. The CDR3 contains 17 residues. V shed 4 bases and J shed 8 bases, with 27 bases lying between them. In DNA, the CDR3 is TGCGCCAGCAGCCCCACCCCTACTGCGCTCCCCACACTAGAAGCTTTCTTT. It yields the protein CASSPTPTALPTLEAFF. The full variable domain, in which reference TRBV5-1 and TRBJ1-1 provide the parts outside the CDR3, is KAGVTQTPRYLIKTRGQQVTLSCSPISGHRSVSWYQQTPGQGLQFLFEYFSETQRNKGNFPGRFSGRQFSNSRSEMNVSTLELGDSALYLCASSPTPTALPTLEAFFGQGTRLTVV.

This CDR3 is CASGRGLDSYEQYF. The CDR3 DNA reads TGTGCCAGCGGACGGGGACTCGACTCCTACGAGCAGTACTTC. V usage is TRBV6-1 and J usage is TRBJ2-7; a weak D match, TRBD2 (6 bases). There are 14 residues in the CDR3. Trimming took 8 bases from V and 0 from J, leaving 14 bases between them. Germline V gene lookup returns CDR1 MNHNS and CDR2 SASEGT.

The chain carries TRBV5-6 and TRBJ1-4, with a possible D match to TRBD1 (6 bases). Trimming cost V 4 bases and J 1 base, with 11 bases left between them. Germline V gives CDR1 SGHDT, CDR2 YYEEEE. This CDR3 is built from 15 residues. The CDR3 region is CASSHLQGTNEKLFF. The CDR3, as DNA: TGTGCCAGCAGCCATTTACAGGGAACTAATGAAAAACTGTTTTTT.

V gene TRBV7-9 combines with J gene TRBJ1-1; 7 bases are shared with TRBD1. Germline V gene data show CDR1 as SEHNR and CDR2 as FQNEAQ (reference sequence). The length of the CDR3 is 14 residues. V trimming: 0 bases; J trimming: 4 bases; junction bases outside the gene matches: 2. For the CDR3, the DNA is TGTGCCAGCAGCTTAGCAGGGGGCACCACTGAAGCTTTCTTT. This sequence encodes CASSLAGGTTEAFF. The entire variable domain, with the rest obtained from reference TRBV7-9 and TRBJ1-1, is as follows: DTGVSQNPRHKITKRGQNVTFRCDPISEHNRLYWYRQTLGQGPEFLTYFQNEAQLEKSRLLSDRFSAERPKGSFSTLEIQRTEQGDSAMYLCASSLAGGTTEAFFGQGTRLTVV.

Points on this clone: Within the sample, other DNA sequences also encode this same CDR3. The rearrangement joins TRBV5-6 to TRBJ2-7, with 7 nucleotides matching TRBD1. The CDR3 totals 15 residues. J was trimmed by 1 base and V by 0 bases; bases with no gene match: 4. Germline V lookup: CDR1 SGHDT, CDR2 YYEEEE. The CDR3 reads CASSLGTGLSYEQYF. CDR3 sequence (DNA): TGTGCCAGCAGCTTGGGGACAGGCTTATCCTACGAGCAGTACTTC. Full variable domain (outside the CDR3, taken from reference TRBV5-6 and TRBJ2-7): DAGVTQSPTHLIKTRGQQVTLRCSPKSGHDTVSWYQQALGQGPQFIFQYYEEEERQRGNFPDRFSGHQFPNYSSELNVNALLLGDSALYLCASSLGTGLSYEQYFGPGTRLTVT.

J is TRBJ2-5 and V is TRBV4-1; unclear D gene. The CDR3 is made up of 13 amino acids. In germline, CDR1 is MGHRA, CDR2 YSYEKL. V gave up 0 bases and J gave up 3 bases, with 5 bases separating them. The CDR3: CASSQDDKETQYF. In DNA form, the CDR3 reads TGCGCCAGCAGCCAAGATGACAAAGAGACCCAGTACTTC.

This chain joins TRBV30 and TRBJ2-3; D possibly corresponds to TRBD1 (5 bases). CDR1 and CDR2 (germline): GTSNPN, SVGIG (reference sequence). This CDR3 region has 13 residues. V was shortened by 3 bases and J by 5 bases, with 12 bases between the two germline ends. The DNA of the CDR3 is TGTGCCTGGAGCAAGGGGTTGGGAGATACGCAGTATTTT. Amino acid sequence: CAWSKGLGDTQYF.

In this sample, this clone turned up a few times. This CDR3 reads CASSMEQDTDTQYF. The CDR3 DNA reads as TGCGCCAGCAGCATGGAACAGGACACAGATACGCAGTATTTT. V is TRBV5-1 and J is TRBJ2-3, with D perhaps TRBD1 (5 bases). Germline values: CDR1 SGHRS, CDR2 YFSETQ. The CDR3 consists of 14 residues. Trimming took off 4 bases at V and 2 bases at J, with 11 bases between the two ends.

This clone was picked up a small number of times. The rearrangement uses TRBV5-1 and TRBJ1-2; 8 positions match TRBD1. Germline V lookup: CDR1 SGHRS, CDR2 YFSETQ. This CDR3 comprises 13 residues. The J segment lost 7 bases and the V segment lost 0 bases, leaving 2 bases of the junction unmatched. The CDR3 nucleotides read TGCGCCAGCAGCTTGGCCCAGGGGGCTGGCTACACCTTC. It specifies CASSLAQGAGYTF.

This clone was found a few times. This chain's CDR3 is CASSADRGSNQPQHF. The CDR3 nucleotides are TGTGCCAGCAGTGCGGACAGGGGTAGCAATCAGCCCCAGCATTTT. V gene TRBV2 combines with J gene TRBJ1-5, with TRBD1 matching over 9 bases. After removal of 4 bases from V and 0 bases from J, the junction contained 1 base not matched to a gene. Germline CDR1 SNHLY, CDR2 FYNNEI. CDR3 size: 15 residues.

This clone was seen once. The gene calls are TRBV27 and TRBJ2-3, with 11 nucleotides matching TRBD2. The CDR3 is 16 residues long. Trimming took 1 base from V and 1 from J; bases not matched to a gene: 1. From germline, CDR1 is MNHEY and CDR2 SMNVEV (reference sequence). The CDR3, as DNA: TGTGCCAGCAGTTTATGGGGACTAGCGGGCACAGATACGCAGTATTTT. Its translation is CASSLWGLAGTDTQYF.

As for this clone: Additional DNA sequences in this sample encode the identical CDR3. The V and J genes are TRBV6-1 and TRBJ2-7, with a weak D call TRBD2 (5 bases). Trimming stripped 4 bases from V and 2 bases from J, with 6 bases between. The CDR3 spans 12 residues. Germline V gives CDR1 MNHNS, CDR2 SASEGT. The CDR3 DNA reads as TGTGCCAGCAGTGGAGGGACCTACGAGCAGTACTTC. Residues: CASSGGTYEQYF.

The chain couples TRBV7-2 to TRBJ2-1; D uncertain. Trimming stripped 7 bases from V and 8 bases from J, with 15 bases between. The CDR3 runs to 13 residues. Germline CDR1 and CDR2: SGHTA and FQGNSA. The CDR3 spells CASTKDRVDEQFF. CDR3 sequence (DNA): TGTGCCAGCACCAAAGATCGGGTCGATGAGCAGTTCTTC.

V gene TRBV5-4 combines with J gene TRBJ1-1; D is unresolved. The germline V gene has CDR1 SGHNT and CDR2 YYREEE (reference sequence). Between the trimmed V and J ends, which lost 3 bases and 6 bases, there was a span of 12 bases. This CDR3 spans 13 amino acids. The CDR3 bases are TGTGCCAGCAGCTCAACACTAGCTGCTGAAGCTTTCTTT. Translation gives CASSSTLAAEAFF. Based on the CDR3 plus reference TRBV5-4 and TRBJ1-1, the full variable domain is ETGVTQSPTHLIKTRGQQVTLRCSSQSGHNTVSWYQQALGQGPQFIFQYYREEENGRGNFPPRFSGLQFPNYSSELNVNALELDDSALYLCASSSTLAAEAFFGQGTRLTVV.

This clone was seen only once. This sequence joins TRBV18 and TRBJ1-1; TRBD1 matches 9 bases. The CDR3 runs to 14 residues. Looked up from germline, CDR1 is KGHSH and CDR2 is LQKENI. The V segment lost 3 bases and the J segment 4 bases; nucleotides outside the gene matches: 3. The CDR3 loop is CASSPEDRGTEAFF. In DNA form, the CDR3 reads TGTGCCAGCTCACCTGAGGACAGGGGCACTGAAGCTTTCTTT.

The chain links TRBV15 to TRBJ2-3; 12 positions agree with TRBD2. This CDR3 has 13 residues. After removal of 7 bases from V and 6 bases from J, the junction contained 2 bases not matched to a gene. Germline lookup yields CDR1 LNHNV and CDR2 YYDKDF (reference sequence). The CDR3 DNA reads TGTGCCACCACTAGCGGGAGGGTGGATACGCAGTATTTT. This codes for CATTSGRVDTQYF.

The chain recombines TRBV18 with TRBJ1-2, with D unclear. The germline V gene encodes CDR1 KGHSH and CDR2 LQKENI. The length of the CDR3 is 14 residues. V shed 3 bases and J shed 4 bases, with 12 bases lying between them. As DNA, the CDR3 is TGTGCCAGCTCACCCACTTCCGGGGTCTATGGCTACACCTTC. It encodes CASSPTSGVYGYTF. Based on the CDR3 plus reference TRBV18 and TRBJ1-2, the full variable domain is NAGVMQNPRHLVRRRGQEARLRCSPMKGHSHVYWYRQLPEEGLKFMVYLQKENIIDESGMPKERFSAEFPKEGPSILRIQQVVRGDSAAYFCASSPTSGVYGYTFGSGTRLTVV.

This clone occurred once. The gene calls are TRBV7-9 and TRBJ1-6; the match to TRBD1 covers 9 bases. The CDR3 loop spans 17 amino acids. Germline values: CDR1 SEHNR, CDR2 FQNEAQ (reference sequence). V gave up 6 bases and J gave up 7 bases; unmatched junction bases: 13. This CDR3 reads CASRPTPGQGANSPLHF. CDR3 nucleotides: TGTGCCAGCAGACCTACTCCGGGACAGGGCGCCAATTCACCCCTCCACTTT. The full variable domain, rest sourced from reference TRBV7-9 and TRBJ1-6, is DTGVSQNPRHKITKRGQNVTFRCDPISEHNRLYWYRQTLGQGPEFLTYFQNEAQLEKSRLLSDRFSAERPKGSFSTLEIQRTEQGDSAMYLCASRPTPGQGANSPLHFGNGTRLTVT.

The chain links TRBV5-1 to TRBJ2-1; TRBD2 aligns across 7 bases. This CDR3 is built from 15 residues. Germline CDR1 reads SGHRS; CDR2 reads YFSETQ. The trim removed 0 bases at V and 6 bases at J, leaving 6 bases unmatched. The CDR3 region is CASSLVTGGFNEQFF. The CDR3 DNA reads as TGCGCCAGCAGCTTGGTAACGGGAGGCTTCAATGAGCAGTTCTTC.

The rearrangement joins TRBV7-9 to TRBJ2-7, with D tentatively TRBD2 (6 bases). This CDR3 has 12 amino acids. Germline CDR1 SEHNR, CDR2 FQNEAQ (reference sequence). Trimming pared 8 bases from V and 1 base from J, leaving 9 bases between. The CDR3 DNA sequence: TGTGCCAGCTCTGGGGGGTCCTACGAGCAGTACTTC. It encodes CASSGGSYEQYF.

The genes are TRBV6-4 and TRBJ2-3; the match to TRBD2 covers 13 bases. CDR3 size: 16 residues. Germline CDR1 reads MRHNA; CDR2 reads SNTAGT. The V and J ends lost 3 bases and 7 bases, in that order; junction bases with no gene match: 7. The CDR3 nucleotides are TGTGCCAGCAGTGATGGTGGGACTAGCGGGACAAATACGCAGTATTTT. This encodes CASSDGGTSGTNTQYF.

This clone was seen once. V and J are TRBV6-1 and TRBJ2-5, with 9 bases fitting TRBD2. This CDR3 has 14 residues. After removal of 5 bases from V and 5 bases from J, the junction contained 6 bases not matched to a gene. Germline V CDR1 and CDR2: MNHNS, SASEGT. CDR3 protein: CASSLLAGEETQYF. The CDR3 coding sequence is TGTGCCAGCAGTTTACTAGCGGGTGAGGAGACCCAGTACTTC.

This rearrangement joins TRBV25-1 to TRBJ2-5, with D unresolved. The ends were cut back, 6 bases at V and 5 bases at J, with 4 bases in the middle. Looked up from germline, CDR1 is MGHDK and CDR2 is SYGVNS. The CDR3 extends over 10 amino acids. The CDR3 nucleotides are TGTGCCAGCAGCCATGAGACCCAGTACTTC. Amino acid sequence: CASSHETQYF.

The chain joins TRBV6-5 to TRBJ2-7, with 8 bases aligning to TRBD2. The CDR3 is made up of 14 amino acids. Germline V CDR1 and CDR2: MNHEY, SVGAGI. Unmatched junction bases numbered 0, after V lost 0 bases and J lost 2 bases. The CDR3 coding sequence is TGTGCCAGCAGTTACTCGCGGGAGGCCTACGAGCAGTACTTC. Translated: CASSYSREAYEQYF.

This clone was counted a single time. The J gene is TRBJ2-7, the V gene TRBV5-1; TRBD1 aligns across 9 bases. CDR1 and CDR2 (germline): SGHRS, YFSETQ. J lost 3 bases, V lost 7 bases, and 5 bases had no gene match. The length of the CDR3 is 13 residues. CDR3 sequence: CASGSGQGYEQYF. Here the CDR3 DNA reads TGCGCCAGCGGCTCGGGACAGGGCTACGAGCAGTACTTC.

The gene calls are TRBV7-2 and TRBJ2-7; D is undetermined. Germline CDR1 reads SGHTA; CDR2 reads FQGNSA. The CDR3 is made up of 13 amino acids. Trimming cost V 5 bases and J 2 bases, with 10 bases left between them. The DNA for the CDR3 is TGTGCCAGCAGCCTTCTTAAAACCTACGAGCAGTACTTC. This sequence encodes CASSLLKTYEQYF.